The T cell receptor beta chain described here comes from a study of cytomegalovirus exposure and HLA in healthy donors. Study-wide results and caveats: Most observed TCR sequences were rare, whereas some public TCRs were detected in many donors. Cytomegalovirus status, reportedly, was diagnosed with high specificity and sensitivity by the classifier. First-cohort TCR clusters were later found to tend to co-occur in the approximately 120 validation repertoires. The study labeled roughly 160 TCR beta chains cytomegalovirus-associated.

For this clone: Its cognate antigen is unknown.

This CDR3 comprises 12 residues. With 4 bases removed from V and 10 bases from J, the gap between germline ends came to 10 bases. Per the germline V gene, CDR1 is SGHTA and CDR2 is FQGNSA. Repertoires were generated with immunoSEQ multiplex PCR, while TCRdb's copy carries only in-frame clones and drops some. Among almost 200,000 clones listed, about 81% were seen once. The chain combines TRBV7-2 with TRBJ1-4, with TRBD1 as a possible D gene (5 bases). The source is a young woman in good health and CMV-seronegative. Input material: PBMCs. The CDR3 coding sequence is TGTGCCAGCAGCTCAGGGAGGGGAAAACTGTTTTTT. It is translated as CASSSGRGKLFF.